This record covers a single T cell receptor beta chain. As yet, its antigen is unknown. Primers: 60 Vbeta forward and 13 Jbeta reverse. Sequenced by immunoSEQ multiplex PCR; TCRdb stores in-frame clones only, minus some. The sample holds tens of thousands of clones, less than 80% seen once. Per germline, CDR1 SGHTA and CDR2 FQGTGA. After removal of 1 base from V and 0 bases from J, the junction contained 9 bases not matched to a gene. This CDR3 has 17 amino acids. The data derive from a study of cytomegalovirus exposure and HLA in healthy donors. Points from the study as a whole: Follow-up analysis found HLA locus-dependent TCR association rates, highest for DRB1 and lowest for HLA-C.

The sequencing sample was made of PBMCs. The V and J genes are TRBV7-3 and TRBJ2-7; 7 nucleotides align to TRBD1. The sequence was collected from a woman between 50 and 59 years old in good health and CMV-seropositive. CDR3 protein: CASSLKDRPESSYEQYF. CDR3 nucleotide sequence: TGTGCCAGCAGCTTAAAGGACAGGCCCGAGAGCTCCTACGAGCAGTACTTC.